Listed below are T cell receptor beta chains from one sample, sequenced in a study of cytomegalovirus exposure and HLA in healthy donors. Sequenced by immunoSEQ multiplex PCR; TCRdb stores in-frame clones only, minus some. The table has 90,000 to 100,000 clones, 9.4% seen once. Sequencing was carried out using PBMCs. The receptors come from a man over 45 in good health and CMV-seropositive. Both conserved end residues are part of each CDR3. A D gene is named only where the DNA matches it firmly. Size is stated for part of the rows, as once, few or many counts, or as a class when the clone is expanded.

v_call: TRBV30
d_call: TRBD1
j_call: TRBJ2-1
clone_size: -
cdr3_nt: TGTGCCTGGGAAACAGGGGTGGGGCAGTTCTTC
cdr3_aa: CAWETGVGQFF

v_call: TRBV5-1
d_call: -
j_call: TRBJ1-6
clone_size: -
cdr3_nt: TGCGCCAGCAGCTTGGGTGGACAGTATAATTCACCCCTCCACTTT
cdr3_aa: CASSLGGQYNSPLHF

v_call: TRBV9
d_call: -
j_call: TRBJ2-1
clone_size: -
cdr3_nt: TGTGCCAGCAGCGTAGCGAGCCGGGTTGGGGCCGGTGAGCAGTTCTTC
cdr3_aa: CASSVASRVGAGEQFF

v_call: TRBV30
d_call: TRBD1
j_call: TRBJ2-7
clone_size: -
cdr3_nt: TGTGCCTGGACCAGGGGGCAGGAGTACGAGCAGTACTTC
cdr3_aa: CAWTRGQEYEQYF

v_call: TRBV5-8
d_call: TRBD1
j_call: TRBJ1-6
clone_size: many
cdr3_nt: TGTGCCAGCAGGAGACAGGGCTACTCACCCCTCCACTTT
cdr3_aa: CASRRQGYSPLHF

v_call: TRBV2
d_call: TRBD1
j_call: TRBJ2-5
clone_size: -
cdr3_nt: TGTGCCAGCAGTGAATACGGGACAGGCCGGGAGACCCAGTACTTC
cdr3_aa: CASSEYGTGRETQYF

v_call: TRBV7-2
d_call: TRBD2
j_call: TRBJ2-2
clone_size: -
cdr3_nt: TGTGCCAGCAGCTATAATGGCCTAGCGGGAGGGAGGGTCGCCGGGGAGCTGTTTTTT
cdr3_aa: CASSYNGLAGGRVAGELFF

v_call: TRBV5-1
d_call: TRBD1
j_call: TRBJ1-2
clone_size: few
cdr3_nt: TGCGCCAGCAGCAAGGGACAGGGCTATGGCTACACCTTC
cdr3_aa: CASSKGQGYGYTF

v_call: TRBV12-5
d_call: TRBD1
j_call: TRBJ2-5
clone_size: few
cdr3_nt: TGTGCTAGTGGTCACGGGACAGGGGTTGAGACCCAGTACTTC
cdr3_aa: CASGHGTGVETQYF

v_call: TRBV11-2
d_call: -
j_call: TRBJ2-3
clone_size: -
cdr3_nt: TGTGCCAGCAGCCCCCCCCTTTTAACGCAGTATTTT
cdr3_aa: CASSPPLLTQYF

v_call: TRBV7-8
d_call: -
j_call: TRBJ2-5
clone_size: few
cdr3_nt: TGTGCCAGCAGTTCTACAGGAGAGACCCAGTACTTC
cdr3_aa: CASSSTGETQYF

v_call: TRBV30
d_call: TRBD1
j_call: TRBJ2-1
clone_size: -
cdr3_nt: TGTGCCTGGAGGGGACAGGGTTTACGCTACAATGAGCAGTTCTTC
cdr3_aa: CAWRGQGLRYNEQFF

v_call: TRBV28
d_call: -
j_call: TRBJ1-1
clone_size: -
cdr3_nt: TGTGCCAGCAGTCAATCCTCGGCAGGGCACACTGAAGCTTTCTTT
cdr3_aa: CASSQSSAGHTEAFF

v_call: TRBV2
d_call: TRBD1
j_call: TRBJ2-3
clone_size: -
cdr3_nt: TGTGCCAGCGCGGGACAGGGGTGGGATACGCAGTATTTT
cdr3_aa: CASAGQGWDTQYF

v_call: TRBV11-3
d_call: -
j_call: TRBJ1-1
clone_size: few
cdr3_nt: TGTGCCAGCAGCGCGCGAGGGGGGAACACTGAAGCTTTCTTT
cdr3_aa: CASSARGGNTEAFF

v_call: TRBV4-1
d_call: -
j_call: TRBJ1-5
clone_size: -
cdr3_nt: TGCGCCAGCAGCCAAGAGGGCAGGGCCGGAGGCAATCAGCCCCAGCATTTT
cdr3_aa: CASSQEGRAGGNQPQHF

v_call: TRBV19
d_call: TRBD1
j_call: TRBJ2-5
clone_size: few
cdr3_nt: TGTGCCAGTAGTTCAACAGGGGGCCAAGAGACCCAGTACTTC
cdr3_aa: CASSSTGGQETQYF

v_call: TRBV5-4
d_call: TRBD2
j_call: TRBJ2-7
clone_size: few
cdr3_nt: TGTGCCAGCAGCTTTTGGGGAGGGCCTTTCTACGAGCAGTACTTC
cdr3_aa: CASSFWGGPFYEQYF

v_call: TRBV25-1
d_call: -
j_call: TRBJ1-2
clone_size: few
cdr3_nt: TGTGCCAGCAGTGAGACAGAGTATGGCTACACCTTC
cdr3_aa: CASSETEYGYTF

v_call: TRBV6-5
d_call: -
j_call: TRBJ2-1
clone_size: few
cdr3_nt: TGTGCCAGCAGTTACGTGAAACTAGGAATCCACGAGCAGTTCTTC
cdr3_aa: CASSYVKLGIHEQFF

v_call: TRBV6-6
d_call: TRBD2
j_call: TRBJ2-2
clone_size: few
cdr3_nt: TGTGCCAGCAGTTATCTAGCGGGAGGCACCGGGGAGCTGTTTTTT
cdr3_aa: CASSYLAGGTGELFF

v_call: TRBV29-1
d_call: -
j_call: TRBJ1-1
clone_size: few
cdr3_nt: TGCAGCGCCCAGGGAGGAACTGAAGCTTTCTTT
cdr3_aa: CSAQGGTEAFF

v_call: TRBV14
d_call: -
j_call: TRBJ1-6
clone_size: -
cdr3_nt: TGTGCCAGCAGCCTCTTACCGGATTCACCCCTCCACTTT
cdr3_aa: CASSLLPDSPLHF

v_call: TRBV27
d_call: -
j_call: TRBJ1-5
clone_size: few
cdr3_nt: TGTGCCCTCCCAGGGCCACTCTATCAGCCCCAGCATTTT
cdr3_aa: CALPGPLYQPQHF

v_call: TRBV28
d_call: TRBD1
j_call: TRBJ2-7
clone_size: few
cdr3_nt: TGTGCCAGCAGCCCTCGGAAGGGGACAGGCCAAACGTACGAGCAGTACTTC
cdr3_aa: CASSPRKGTGQTYEQYF

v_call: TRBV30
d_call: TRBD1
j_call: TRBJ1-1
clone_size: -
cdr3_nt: TGTGCCGGAAGGACAGGGAGGAACACTGAAGCTTTCTTT
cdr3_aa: CAGRTGRNTEAFF

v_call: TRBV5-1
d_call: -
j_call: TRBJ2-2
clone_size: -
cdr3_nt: TGCGCCAGCAGCCCTCGCGCAGGGGACACCGGGGAGCTGTTTTTT
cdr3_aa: CASSPRAGDTGELFF

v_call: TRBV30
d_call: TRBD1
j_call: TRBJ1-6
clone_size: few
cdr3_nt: TGTGCCTGGAAAGACAGGGGTAATTCACCCCTCCACTTT
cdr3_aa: CAWKDRGNSPLHF

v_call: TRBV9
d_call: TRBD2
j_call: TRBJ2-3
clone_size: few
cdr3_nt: TGTGCCAGCAGCGAACGAGGGACTAGCGGGAGCAAGTCAGATACGCAGTATTTT
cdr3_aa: CASSERGTSGSKSDTQYF

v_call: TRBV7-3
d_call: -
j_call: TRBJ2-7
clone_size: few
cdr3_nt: TGTGCCAGCAGCTTCGGAGCCGGGAAGTCCTACGAGCAGTACTTC
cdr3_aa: CASSFGAGKSYEQYF

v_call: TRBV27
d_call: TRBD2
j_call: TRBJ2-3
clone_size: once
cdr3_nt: TGTGCCAGCACCTGGGGTAGCGGGGGCCATACGCAGTATTTT
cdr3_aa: CASTWGSGGHTQYF

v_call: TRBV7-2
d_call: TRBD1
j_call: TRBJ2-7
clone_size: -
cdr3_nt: TGTGCCAGCAGCTCAGACAGGGCCCACGAGCAGTACTTC
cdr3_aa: CASSSDRAHEQYF

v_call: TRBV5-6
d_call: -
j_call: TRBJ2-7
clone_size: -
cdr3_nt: TGTGCCAGCAGCTTAATGGGCAACGAGCAGTACTTC
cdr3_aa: CASSLMGNEQYF

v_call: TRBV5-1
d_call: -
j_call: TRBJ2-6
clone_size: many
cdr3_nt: TGCGCCAGCTCCAGGTTCGACGGGGCCAACGTCCTGACTTTC
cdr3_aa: CASSRFDGANVLTF

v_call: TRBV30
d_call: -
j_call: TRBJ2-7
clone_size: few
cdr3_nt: TGTGCCTGGGGACCGGGGTACGAGCAGTACTTC
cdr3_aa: CAWGPGYEQYF

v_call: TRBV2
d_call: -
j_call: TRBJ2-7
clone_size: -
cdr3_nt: TGTGCCAGCAGGAAAGGAGAGGGACATTCCTACGAGCAGTACTTC
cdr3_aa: CASRKGEGHSYEQYF

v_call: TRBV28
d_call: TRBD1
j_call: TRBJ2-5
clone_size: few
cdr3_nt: TGTGCCAGCAGTTCCCCTGGGACAGGCTACCAAGAGACCCAGTACTTC
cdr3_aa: CASSSPGTGYQETQYF

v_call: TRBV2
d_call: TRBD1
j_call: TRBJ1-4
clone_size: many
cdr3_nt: TGTGCCAGCACCCGGACAGGGACTAATGAAAAACTGTTTTTT
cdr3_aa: CASTRTGTNEKLFF

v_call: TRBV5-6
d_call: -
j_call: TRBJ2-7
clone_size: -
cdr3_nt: TGTGCCAGCAGCTTACAGGGTGGCGAGCAGTACTTC
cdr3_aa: CASSLQGGEQYF

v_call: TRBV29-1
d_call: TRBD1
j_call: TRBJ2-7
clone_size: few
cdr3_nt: TGCAGCGTTGAGGGGGACAGGGGGCATGGCGAGCAGTACTTC
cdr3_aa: CSVEGDRGHGEQYF

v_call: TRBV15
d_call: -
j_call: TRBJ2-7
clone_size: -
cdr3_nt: TGTGCCACCAGCAGACCTCTTTGGGACACCAACTACGAGCAGTACTTC
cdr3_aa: CATSRPLWDTNYEQYF